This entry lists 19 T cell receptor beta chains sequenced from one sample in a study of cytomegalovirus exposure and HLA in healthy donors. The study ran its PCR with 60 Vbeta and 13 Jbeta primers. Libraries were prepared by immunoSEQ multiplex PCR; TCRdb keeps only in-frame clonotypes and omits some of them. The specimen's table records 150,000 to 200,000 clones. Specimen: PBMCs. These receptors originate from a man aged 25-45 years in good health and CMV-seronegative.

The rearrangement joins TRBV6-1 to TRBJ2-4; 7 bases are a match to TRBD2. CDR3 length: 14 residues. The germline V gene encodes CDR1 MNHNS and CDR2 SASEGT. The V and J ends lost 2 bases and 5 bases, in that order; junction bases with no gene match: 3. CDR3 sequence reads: CASSEPAGENIQYF. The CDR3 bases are TGTGCCAGCAGTGAACCCGCGGGGGAAAACATTCAGTACTTC.

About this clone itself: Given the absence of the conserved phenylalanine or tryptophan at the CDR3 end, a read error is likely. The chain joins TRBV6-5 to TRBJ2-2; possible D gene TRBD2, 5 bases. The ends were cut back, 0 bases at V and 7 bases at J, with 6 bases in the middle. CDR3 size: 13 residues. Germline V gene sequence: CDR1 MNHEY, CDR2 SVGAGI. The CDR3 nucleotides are TGTGCCAGCAGTTACTCGCGGGTCGGGGAGCTGTTTCTT. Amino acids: CASSYSRVGELFL.

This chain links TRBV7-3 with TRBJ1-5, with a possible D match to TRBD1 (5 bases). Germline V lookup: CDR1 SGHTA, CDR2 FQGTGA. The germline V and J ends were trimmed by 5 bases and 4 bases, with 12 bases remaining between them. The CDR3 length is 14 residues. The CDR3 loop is CASSLGGGNQPQHF. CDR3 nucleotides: TGTGCCAGCAGCCTCGGGGGAGGGAATCAGCCCCAGCATTTT.

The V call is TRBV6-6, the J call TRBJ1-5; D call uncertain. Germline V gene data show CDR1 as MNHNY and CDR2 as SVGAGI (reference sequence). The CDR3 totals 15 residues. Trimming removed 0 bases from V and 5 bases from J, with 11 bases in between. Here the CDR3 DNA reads TGTGCCAGCAGTTACTCGACGGGATCTCATCAGCCCCAGCATTTT. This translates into CASSYSTGSHQPQHF.

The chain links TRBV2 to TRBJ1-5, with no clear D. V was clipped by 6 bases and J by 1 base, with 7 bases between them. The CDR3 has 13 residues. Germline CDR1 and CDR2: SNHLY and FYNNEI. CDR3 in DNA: TGTGCCAGCAGACCGGGGAGCAATCAGCCCCAGCATTTT. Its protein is CASRPGSNQPQHF.

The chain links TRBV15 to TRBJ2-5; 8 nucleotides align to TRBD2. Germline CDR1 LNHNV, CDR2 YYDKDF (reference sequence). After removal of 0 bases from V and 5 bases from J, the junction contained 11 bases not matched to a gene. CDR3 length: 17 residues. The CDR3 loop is CATSRDGYRGGRETQYF. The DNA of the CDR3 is TGTGCCACCAGCAGAGATGGCTATCGGGGGGGGCGGGAGACCCAGTACTTC.

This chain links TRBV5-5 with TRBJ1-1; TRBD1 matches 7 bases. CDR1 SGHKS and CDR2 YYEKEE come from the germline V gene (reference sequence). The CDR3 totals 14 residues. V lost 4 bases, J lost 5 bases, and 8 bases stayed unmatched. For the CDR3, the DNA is TGTGCCAGCAGCAGAGACAGGGAGTTAACTGAAGCTTTCTTT. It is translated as CASSRDRELTEAFF.

The CDR3 region has the DNA TGTGCCAGCTCTGTTAGCGGGACTATTTACAATGAGCAGTTCTTC. Its translation is CASSVSGTIYNEQFF. The chain uses TRBV6-4 and TRBJ2-1; 8 bases are a match to TRBD2. Germline CDR1 is MRHNA and CDR2 is SNTAGT. This CDR3 has 15 amino acids. Trimming took 8 bases from V and 4 from J; bases not matched to a gene: 10.

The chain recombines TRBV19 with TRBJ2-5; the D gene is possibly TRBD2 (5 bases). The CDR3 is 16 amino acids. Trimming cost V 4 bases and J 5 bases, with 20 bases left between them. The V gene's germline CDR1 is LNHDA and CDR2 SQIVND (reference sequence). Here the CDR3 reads CASSTKRATRLETQYF. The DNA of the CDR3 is TGTGCCAGTAGTACGAAACGGGCTACTAGGCTGGAGACCCAGTACTTC.

DNA for the CDR3: TGTGCCAGCACTTTACAGGGCAGCAATCAGCCCCAGCATTTT. This sequence encodes CASTLQGSNQPQHF. The rearrangement links TRBV2 to TRBJ1-5; tentative D call: TRBD1 (6 bases). The CDR3 has 14 amino acids. Between the trimmed V and J ends, which lost 7 bases and 1 base, there was a span of 11 bases. Germline CDR1 and CDR2: SNHLY and FYNNEI.

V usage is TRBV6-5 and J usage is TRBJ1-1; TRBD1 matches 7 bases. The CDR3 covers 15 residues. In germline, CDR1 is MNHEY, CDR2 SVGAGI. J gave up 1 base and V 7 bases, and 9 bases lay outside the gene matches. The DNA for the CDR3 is TGTGCCAGCAAACCAACCGGGACAGAGAACACTGAAGCTTTCTTT. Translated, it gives CASKPTGTENTEAFF.

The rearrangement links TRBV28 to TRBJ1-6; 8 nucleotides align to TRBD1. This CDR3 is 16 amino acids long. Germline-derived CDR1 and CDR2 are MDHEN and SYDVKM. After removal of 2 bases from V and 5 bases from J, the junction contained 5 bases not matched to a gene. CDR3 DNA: TGTGCCAGCAGTTTAGGCTCGGGACAGGATAATTCACCCCTCCACTTT. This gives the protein CASSLGSGQDNSPLHF.

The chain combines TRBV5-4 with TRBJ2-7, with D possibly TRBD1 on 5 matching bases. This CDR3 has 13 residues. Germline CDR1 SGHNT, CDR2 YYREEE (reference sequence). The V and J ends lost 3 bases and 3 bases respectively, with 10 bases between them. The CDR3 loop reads CASSSPQGYEQYF. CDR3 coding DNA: TGTGCCAGCAGCTCACCTCAGGGCTACGAGCAGTACTTC.

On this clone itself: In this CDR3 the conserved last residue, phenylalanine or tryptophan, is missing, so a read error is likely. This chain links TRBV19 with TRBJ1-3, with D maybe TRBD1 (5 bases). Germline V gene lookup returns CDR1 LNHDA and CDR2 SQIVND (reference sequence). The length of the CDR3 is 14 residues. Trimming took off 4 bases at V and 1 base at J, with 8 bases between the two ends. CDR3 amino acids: CASSTGTSGNTIYS. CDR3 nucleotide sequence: TGTGCCAGTAGTACAGGGACTTCTGGAAACACCATATATTCT.

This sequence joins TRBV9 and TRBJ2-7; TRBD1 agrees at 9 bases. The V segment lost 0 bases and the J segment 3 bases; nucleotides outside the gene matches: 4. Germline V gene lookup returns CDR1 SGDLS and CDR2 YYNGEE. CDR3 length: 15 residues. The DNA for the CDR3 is TGTGCCAGCAGCGTAGGAATGGGACAGGGCTACGAGCAGTACTTC. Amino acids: CASSVGMGQGYEQYF.

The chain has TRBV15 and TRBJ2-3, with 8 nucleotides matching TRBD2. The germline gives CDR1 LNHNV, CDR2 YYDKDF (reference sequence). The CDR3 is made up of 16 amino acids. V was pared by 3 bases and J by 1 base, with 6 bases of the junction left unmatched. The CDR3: CATSRERAGGTDTQYF. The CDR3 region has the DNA TGTGCCACCAGCAGGGAAAGAGCGGGAGGCACAGATACGCAGTATTTT.

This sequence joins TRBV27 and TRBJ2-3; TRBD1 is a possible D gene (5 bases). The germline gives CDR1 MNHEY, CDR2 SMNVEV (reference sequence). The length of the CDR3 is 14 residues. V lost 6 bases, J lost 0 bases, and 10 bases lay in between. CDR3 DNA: TGTGCCAGCAGCTGGACACCTAGCACAGATACGCAGTATTTT. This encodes CASSWTPSTDTQYF.

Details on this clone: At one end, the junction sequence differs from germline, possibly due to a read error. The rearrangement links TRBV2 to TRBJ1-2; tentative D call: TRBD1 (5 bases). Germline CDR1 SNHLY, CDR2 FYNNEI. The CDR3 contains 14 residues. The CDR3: CASSERQPNYGHTF. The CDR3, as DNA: TGTGCCAGCAGTGAACGACAGCCTAACTATGGCCACACCTTC.

CDR3 nucleotides: TGTGCCAGCAGCTTGGTGCGGGGCCGGGACACTGAAGCTTTCTTT. The encoded protein is CASSLVRGRDTEAFF. The rearrangement links TRBV5-4 to TRBJ1-1; TRBD1 might be the D (5 bases). The V end lost 0 bases, the J end lost 3 bases, and 12 bases lay between the germline ends. CDR3 length equals 15 residues. The germline CDR1 and CDR2 sequences are SGHNT and YYREEE (reference sequence).